This T cell receptor beta chain was identified in a study of shared clonotypes between healthy human individuals. Study-level results: Exclusively blood specimens were collected; tissue repertoires likely differ. The study found about 4.6% of naive CD4 clonotypes shared across several donors.

Replicate PCRs from sorted subsets contained around 200 ng DNA, which is around 30,000 T cell genomes. Clones were read by immunoSEQ multiplex PCR, and TCRdb kept only the in-frame ones, dropping some. The data show about 2.4 million clones, under 95% seen once. CDR1 and CDR2 from the germline V gene are SGHAT and FQNNGV. The CDR3 runs 15 residues. V shed 1 base and J shed 4 bases, with 11 bases lying between them. The study separated CD4+ cells into CD45RA+ naive and CD45RA-negative memory subsets. Only one count was recorded for this clone. Antigen specificity is unknown. The clonotype originates from a man aged 18 to 35 in good health. Some clones in this sample may be carry-over from other donors' samples. The sample was naive CD4+ T cells from PBMCs. Subset denoted: CD45RA+ positively selected. The rearrangement uses TRBV11-2 and TRBJ2-1, with a possible D match to TRBD2 (6 bases). For the CDR3, the DNA is TGTGCCAGCAGCTTAGCGGGGGATACTTACAATGAGCAGTTCTTC. It translates to CASSLAGDTYNEQFF.